The next 15 T cell receptor beta chains were all read from a single sample in a study of cytomegalovirus exposure and HLA in healthy donors. PCR used 60 Vbeta primers and 13 Jbeta primers. Clones were read by immunoSEQ multiplex PCR, and TCRdb kept only the in-frame ones, dropping some. Its listing shows roughly 78,000 clones. The material sequenced was PBMCs. The receptors derive from a man aged 40-50 years in good health and CMV-seronegative.

The chain employs TRBV4-1 and TRBJ1-1; possibly TRBD1 for D (6 bases). Trimming pared 0 bases from V and 1 base from J, leaving 9 bases between. The germline V gene encodes CDR1 MGHRA and CDR2 YSYEKL. The CDR3 has 15 amino acids. CDR3 residues: CASSQDQGGNTEAFF. The CDR3 DNA sequence: TGCGCCAGCAGCCAAGATCAAGGGGGGAACACTGAAGCTTTCTTT.

The rearrangement joins TRBV6-5 to TRBJ1-1; TRBD1 might be the D (5 bases). This CDR3 contains 14 residues. CDR1 MNHEY and CDR2 SVGAGI come from the germline V gene. With 7 bases removed from V and 4 bases from J, the gap between germline ends came to 16 bases. The CDR3 bases are TGTGCCAGCACCCGGGGGGGAGAATTCACTGAAGCTTTCTTT. This translates into CASTRGGEFTEAFF.

The J gene is TRBJ2-1, the V gene TRBV4-1; 8 nucleotides agree with TRBD2. The CDR3 has 16 residues. Per the germline V gene, CDR1 is MGHRA and CDR2 is YSYEKL. V was clipped by 2 bases and J by 4 bases; unmatched bases: 7. The CDR3 here is CASSQPLAGKYNEQFF. In DNA, the CDR3 is TGCGCCAGCAGCCAACCTTTAGCGGGGAAGTACAATGAGCAGTTCTTC.

This rearrangement joins TRBV7-9 to TRBJ2-1; possible D gene TRBD2, 6 bases. With 7 bases removed from V and 9 bases from J, the gap between germline ends came to 13 bases. CDR3 length equals 12 residues. The germline CDR1 and CDR2 sequences are SEHNR and FQNEAQ (reference sequence). The CDR3 sequence is CASNLSGGEQFF. CDR3 DNA: TGTGCCAGCAACCTTTCCGGGGGTGAGCAGTTCTTC. Combining the CDR3 with reference TRBV7-9 and TRBJ2-1 gives the whole variable domain DTGVSQNPRHKITKRGQNVTFRCDPISEHNRLYWYRQTLGQGPEFLTYFQNEAQLEKSRLLSDRFSAERPKGSFSTLEIQRTEQGDSAMYLCASNLSGGEQFFGPGTRLTVL.

J is TRBJ2-3 and V is TRBV10-2; 10 bases map to TRBD1. Trimming took 8 bases from V and 4 from J; bases not matched to a gene: 6. The germline gives CDR1 WSHSY, CDR2 SAAADI. The CDR3 loop spans 14 amino acids. The DNA for the CDR3 is TGCGCCAGCGAAGACAGGGGGCAGGCAGATACGCAGTATTTT. Translating it yields CASEDRGQADTQYF.

The chain couples TRBV14 to TRBJ2-5; D call uncertain. The ends were cut back, 1 base at V and 3 bases at J, with 18 bases in the middle. Germline assignment: CDR1 SGHDN and CDR2 FVKESK. This CDR3 is 17 amino acids long. CDR3 loop: CASSQALGVGAEETQYF. The CDR3 DNA is TGTGCCAGCAGCCAAGCGTTGGGCGTGGGCGCCGAAGAGACCCAGTACTTC.

The chain combines TRBV7-8 with TRBJ2-3, with TRBD2 matching 7 bases. Losses at the gene ends were 1 base for V and 3 bases for J; bases not matched to a gene: 10. CDR1 and CDR2 from the germline V gene are SGHVS and FQNEAQ. This CDR3 has 17 amino acids. The CDR3 here is CASSLVGRERATDTQYF. The CDR3 coding sequence is TGTGCCAGCAGCTTAGTAGGGCGGGAGAGGGCAACAGATACGCAGTATTTT.

The chain has TRBV6-1 and TRBJ1-2; 9 bases map to TRBD1. After removal of 0 bases from V and 13 bases from J, the junction contained 9 bases not matched to a gene. Germline assignment: CDR1 MNHNS and CDR2 SASEGT. The CDR3 length is 14 residues. The CDR3 region has the DNA TGTGCCAGCAGTGAAGCACCGGGACAGGGAAGGGTCACCTTC. This encodes CASSEAPGQGRVTF.

The chain employs TRBV18 and TRBJ2-3, with unresolved D. V was pared by 2 bases and J by 1 base, with 7 bases between. Per germline, CDR1 KGHSH and CDR2 LQKENI. There are 14 residues in the CDR3. CDR3 nucleotide sequence: TGTGCCAGCTCACCAGCCCAGGGCACAGATACGCAGTATTTT. It encodes CASSPAQGTDTQYF. Filled out from reference TRBV18 and TRBJ2-3, the complete variable domain reads NAGVMQNPRHLVRRRGQEARLRCSPMKGHSHVYWYRQLPEEGLKFMVYLQKENIIDESGMPKERFSAEFPKEGPSILRIQQVVRGDSAAYFCASSPAQGTDTQYFGPGTRLTVL.

This chain links TRBV10-3 with TRBJ1-2, with D perhaps matching TRBD1 (5 bases). The germline V and J ends were trimmed by 3 bases and 3 bases, with 17 bases remaining between them. This CDR3 spans 16 amino acids. Germline V CDR1 and CDR2: ENHRY, SYGVKD. This chain's CDR3 is CAISEGLEGTDYGYTF. Here the CDR3 DNA reads TGTGCCATCAGTGAAGGCCTGGAGGGGACGGACTATGGCTACACCTTC.

This chain links TRBV7-9 with TRBJ1-1; 7 nucleotides align to TRBD1. The V segment lost 3 bases and the J segment 4 bases; nucleotides outside the gene matches: 8. CDR1 is SEHNR and CDR2 is FQNEAQ in the germline V gene (reference sequence). The CDR3 is 15 amino acids. As DNA, the CDR3 is TGTGCCAGCAGCTTTGGAGACAGGGCTGTCACTGAAGCTTTCTTT. It is translated as CASSFGDRAVTEAFF. The full variable domain, its missing parts supplied by reference TRBV7-9 and TRBJ1-1, is DTGVSQNPRHKITKRGQNVTFRCDPISEHNRLYWYRQTLGQGPEFLTYFQNEAQLEKSRLLSDRFSAERPKGSFSTLEIQRTEQGDSAMYLCASSFGDRAVTEAFFGQGTRLTVV.

This chain links TRBV30 with TRBJ1-5; D possibly corresponds to TRBD1 (6 bases). This CDR3 spans 13 amino acids. Germline V gene data show CDR1 as GTSNPN and CDR2 as SVGIG (reference sequence). Trimming took off 1 base at V and 4 bases at J, with 8 bases between the two ends. The CDR3 DNA reads as TGTGCCTGGAGTGGCAGGGGAAATCAGCCCCAGCATTTT. Amino acid sequence: CAWSGRGNQPQHF. The full variable domain, its missing parts supplied by reference TRBV30 and TRBJ1-5, is SQTIHQWPATLVQPVGSPLSLECTVEGTSNPNLYWYRQAAGRGLQLLFYSVGIGQISSEVPQNLSASRPQDRQFILSSKKLLLSDSGFYLCAWSGRGNQPQHFGDGTRLSIL.

The chain has TRBV5-1 and TRBJ2-1, with 9 bases lining up with TRBD1. Losses at the gene ends were 4 bases for V and 6 bases for J; bases not matched to a gene: 8. The CDR3 length is 15 residues. Per germline, CDR1 SGHRS and CDR2 YFSETQ. The CDR3 sequence: CASSRGGTGFNEQFF. Written as DNA, the CDR3 is TGCGCCAGCAGCAGAGGCGGGACAGGGTTCAATGAGCAGTTCTTC.

The V and J genes are TRBV9 and TRBJ2-2; maybe TRBD1 (6 bases). Germline V gene sequence: CDR1 SGDLS, CDR2 YYNGEE. This CDR3 region has 16 residues. V shed 0 bases and J shed 0 bases, with 9 bases lying between them. CDR3 sequence reads: CASSVAAGANTGELFF. CDR3 coding DNA: TGTGCCAGCAGCGTAGCGGCAGGGGCGAACACCGGGGAGCTGTTTTTT.

The gene calls are TRBV6-1 and TRBJ2-3, with 9 bases matching TRBD2. J was trimmed by 7 bases and V by 4 bases; bases with no gene match: 6. Germline loops: CDR1 MNHNS, CDR2 SASEGT. The CDR3 runs to 14 residues. CDR3 DNA: TGTGCCAGCAGTGGAGGGGCGGGGGGGAATACGCAGTATTTT. This encodes CASSGGAGGNTQYF.